The text below deals with one T cell receptor (beta chain). Germline CDR1 MNHNS, CDR2 SASEGT. CDR3 length: 14 residues. Trimming pared 1 base from V and 0 bases from J, leaving 6 bases between. Per the original methods: Estimated nucleated cell counts came from reference gene primer amplification. Clones were sequenced by immunoSEQ multiplex PCR, and TCRdb holds only the in-frame ones, with some missing. The V and J calls and clone size were taken over from that table, and D and trimming were inferred from the DNA. This sample has 200,000 to 300,000 clones, with around 89% found just once. This sample stems from a study of blood T cell repertoires in COVID-19. The wider study: Donors in the United States, Italy and Spain gave samples during acute or convalescent COVID-19. From T cells, B-cell-depleted T cells, or PBMCs came the material, which was cDNA or gDNA.

The sequenced sample consisted of peripheral blood. The sequence derives from a woman in her 40s who had recovered from COVID-19. This chain connects TRBV6-1 to TRBJ1-2; TRBD1 might be the D (6 bases). This CDR3 reads CASSEGTANYGYTF. In DNA, the CDR3 is TGTGCCAGCAGTGAAGGGACAGCTAACTATGGCTACACCTTC.